This T cell receptor beta chain was identified in a study of shared clonotypes between healthy human individuals. The study's findings and limits: Generation of non-shared clonotypes was less probable than generation of clonotypes shared by all four donors.

Once extracted for a subset, genomic DNA was divided evenly among several immunoSEQ plates. Here immunoSEQ multiplex PCR was the method, and the copy in TCRdb shows in-frame clones only, minus some. The profile shows approximately 2,200,000 clones, about 92% of them singletons. CDR1 is SGHAT, CDR2 FQNNGV, per germline. V was cut by 1 base and J by 8 bases, with 15 bases left in between. The CDR3 runs 15 residues. Naivety among CD8 cells was defined by CD45RO negativity and positive CCR7 selection, thereby excluding terminally differentiated effector memory CD45RA+ cells. Healthy HIV-negative adults without recent acute infections or vaccinations served as donors. The count of this clone is one. Its specificity is unknown.

Sequencing was done on a sample of naive CD8+ T cells from PBMCs. The sequence was collected from a man aged 18 to 29 in good health. Some clones in this sample may be carry-over from other donors' samples. The chain employs TRBV11-2 and TRBJ2-1; TRBD1 is a possible D gene (5 bases). In DNA, the CDR3 is TGTGCCAGCAGCTTAGTTCGGACCAGGGCCCATGAGCAGTTCTTC. Residues: CASSLVRTRAHEQFF.